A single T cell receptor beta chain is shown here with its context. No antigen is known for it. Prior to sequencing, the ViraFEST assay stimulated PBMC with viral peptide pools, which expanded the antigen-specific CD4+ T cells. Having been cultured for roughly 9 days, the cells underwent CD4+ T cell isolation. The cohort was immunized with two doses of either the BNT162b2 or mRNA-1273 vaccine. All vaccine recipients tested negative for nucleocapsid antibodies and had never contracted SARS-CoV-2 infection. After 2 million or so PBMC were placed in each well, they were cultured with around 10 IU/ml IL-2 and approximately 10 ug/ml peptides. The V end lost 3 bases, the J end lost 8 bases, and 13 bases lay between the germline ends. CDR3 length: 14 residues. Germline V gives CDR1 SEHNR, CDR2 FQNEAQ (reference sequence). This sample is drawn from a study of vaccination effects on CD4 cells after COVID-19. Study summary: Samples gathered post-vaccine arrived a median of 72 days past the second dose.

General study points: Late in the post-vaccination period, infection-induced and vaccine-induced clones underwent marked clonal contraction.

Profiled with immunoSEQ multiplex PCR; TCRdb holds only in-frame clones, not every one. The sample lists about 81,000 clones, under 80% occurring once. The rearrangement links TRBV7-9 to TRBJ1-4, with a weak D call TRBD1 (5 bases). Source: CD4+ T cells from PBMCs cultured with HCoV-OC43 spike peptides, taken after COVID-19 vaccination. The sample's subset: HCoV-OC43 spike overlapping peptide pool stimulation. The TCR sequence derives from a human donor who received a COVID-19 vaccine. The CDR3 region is CASSFAAGSEKLFF. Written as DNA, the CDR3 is TGTGCCAGCAGCTTTGCGGCAGGGAGCGAAAAACTGTTTTTT.